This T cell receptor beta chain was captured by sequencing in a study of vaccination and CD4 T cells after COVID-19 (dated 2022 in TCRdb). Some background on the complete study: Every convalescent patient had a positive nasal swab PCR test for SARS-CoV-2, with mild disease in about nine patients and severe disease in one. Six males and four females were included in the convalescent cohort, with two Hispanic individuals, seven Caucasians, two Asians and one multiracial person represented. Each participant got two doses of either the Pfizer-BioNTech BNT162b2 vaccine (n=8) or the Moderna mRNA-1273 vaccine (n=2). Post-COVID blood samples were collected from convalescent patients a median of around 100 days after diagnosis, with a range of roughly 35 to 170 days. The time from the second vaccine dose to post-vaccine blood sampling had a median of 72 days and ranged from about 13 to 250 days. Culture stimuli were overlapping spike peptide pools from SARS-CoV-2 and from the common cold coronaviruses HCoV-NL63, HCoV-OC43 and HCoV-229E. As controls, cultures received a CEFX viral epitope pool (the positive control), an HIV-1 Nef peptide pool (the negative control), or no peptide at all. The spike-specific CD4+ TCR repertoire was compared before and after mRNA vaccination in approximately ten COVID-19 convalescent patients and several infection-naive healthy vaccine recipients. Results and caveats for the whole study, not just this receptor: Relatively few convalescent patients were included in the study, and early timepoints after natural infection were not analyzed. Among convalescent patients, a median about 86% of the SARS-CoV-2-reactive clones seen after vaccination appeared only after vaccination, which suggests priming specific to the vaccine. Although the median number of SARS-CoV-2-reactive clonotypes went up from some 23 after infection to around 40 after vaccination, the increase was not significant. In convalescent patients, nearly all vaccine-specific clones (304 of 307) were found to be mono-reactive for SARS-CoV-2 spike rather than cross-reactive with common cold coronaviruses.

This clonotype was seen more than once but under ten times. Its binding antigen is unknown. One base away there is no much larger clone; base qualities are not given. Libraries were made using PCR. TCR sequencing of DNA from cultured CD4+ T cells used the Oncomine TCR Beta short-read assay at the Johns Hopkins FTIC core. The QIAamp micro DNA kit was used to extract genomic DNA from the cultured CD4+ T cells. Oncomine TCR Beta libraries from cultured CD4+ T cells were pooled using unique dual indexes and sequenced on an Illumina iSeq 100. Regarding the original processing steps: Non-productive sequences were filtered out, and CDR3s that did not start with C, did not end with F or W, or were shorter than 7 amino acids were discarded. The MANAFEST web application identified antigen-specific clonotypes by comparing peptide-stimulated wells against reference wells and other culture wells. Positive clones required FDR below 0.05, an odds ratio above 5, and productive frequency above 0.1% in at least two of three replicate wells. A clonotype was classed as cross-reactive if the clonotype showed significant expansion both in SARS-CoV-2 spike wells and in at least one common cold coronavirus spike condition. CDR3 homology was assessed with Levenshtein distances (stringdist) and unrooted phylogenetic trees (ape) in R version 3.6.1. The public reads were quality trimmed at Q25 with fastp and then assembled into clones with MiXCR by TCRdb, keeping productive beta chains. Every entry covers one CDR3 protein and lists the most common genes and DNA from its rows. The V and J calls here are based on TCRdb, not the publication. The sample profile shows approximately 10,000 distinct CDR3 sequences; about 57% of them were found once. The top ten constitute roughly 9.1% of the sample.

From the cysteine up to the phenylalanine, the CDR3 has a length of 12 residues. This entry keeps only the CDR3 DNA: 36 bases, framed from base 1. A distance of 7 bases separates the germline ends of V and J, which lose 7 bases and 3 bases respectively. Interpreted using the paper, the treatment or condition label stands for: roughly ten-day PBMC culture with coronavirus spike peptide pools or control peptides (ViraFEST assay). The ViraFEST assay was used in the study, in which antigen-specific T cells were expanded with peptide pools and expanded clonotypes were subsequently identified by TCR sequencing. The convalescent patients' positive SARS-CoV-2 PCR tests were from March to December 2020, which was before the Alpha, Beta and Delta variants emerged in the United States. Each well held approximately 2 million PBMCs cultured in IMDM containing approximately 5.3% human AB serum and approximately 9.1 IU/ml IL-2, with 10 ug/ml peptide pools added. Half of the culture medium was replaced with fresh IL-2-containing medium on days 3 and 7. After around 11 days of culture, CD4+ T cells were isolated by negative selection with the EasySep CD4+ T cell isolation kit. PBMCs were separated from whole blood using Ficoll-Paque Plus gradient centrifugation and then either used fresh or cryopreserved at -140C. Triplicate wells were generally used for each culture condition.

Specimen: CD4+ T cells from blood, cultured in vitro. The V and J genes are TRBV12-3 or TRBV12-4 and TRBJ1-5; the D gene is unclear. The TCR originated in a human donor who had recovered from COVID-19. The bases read TGTGCCAGCACCTACTCCAATCAGCCCCAGCATTTT. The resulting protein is CASTYSNQPQHF.